This T cell receptor beta chain originates from a study of OX40 agonist ivuxolimab in advanced cancers. Per germline, CDR1 SGHTA and CDR2 FQGNSA. With V trimmed by 2 bases and J by 6 bases, 7 bases remained unmatched. This CDR3 comprises 15 residues. Blood specimens came from baseline, cycle 4 day 1, and cycle 7 day 1. Regarding this clone: Its antigen is unidentified.

This table comes from immunoSEQ multiplex PCR, and its TCRdb copy is limited to in-frame clones, with some not included. The profile shows about 83,000 clones, around 90% of them singletons. Findings of the study overall: Clonal expansion in partial responders at 0.1-3.0 mg/kg ranked among the lowest.

V usage is TRBV7-2 and J usage is TRBJ1-1; 9 nucleotides match TRBD1. The sample was CD4+ or CD8+ T cells sorted from blood, taken in a trial of the OX40 agonist ivuxolimab. The TCR originated in an adult with an advanced solid tumor such as melanoma, head and neck, liver or kidney cancer. The chain's CDR3 is CASSLTGQGISEAFF. The CDR3 DNA sequence: TGTGCCAGCAGCTTAACGGGACAGGGCATATCTGAAGCTTTCTTT.